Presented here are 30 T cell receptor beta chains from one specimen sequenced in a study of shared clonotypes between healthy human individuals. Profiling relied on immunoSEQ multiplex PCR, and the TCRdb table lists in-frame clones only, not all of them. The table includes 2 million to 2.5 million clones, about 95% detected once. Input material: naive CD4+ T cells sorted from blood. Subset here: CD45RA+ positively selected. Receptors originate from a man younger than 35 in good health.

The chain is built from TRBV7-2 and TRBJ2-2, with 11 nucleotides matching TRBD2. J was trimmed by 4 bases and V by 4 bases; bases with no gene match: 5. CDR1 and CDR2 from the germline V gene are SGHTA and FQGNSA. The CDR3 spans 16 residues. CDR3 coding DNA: TGTGCCAGCAGCTATCCCGGGACTAGCGGCACCGGGGAGCTGTTTTTT. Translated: CASSYPGTSGTGELFF. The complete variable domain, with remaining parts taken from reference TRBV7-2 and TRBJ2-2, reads GAGVSQSPSNKVTEKGKDVELRCDPISGHTALYWYRQSLGQGLEFLIYFQGNSAPDKSGLPSDRFSAERTGGSVSTLTIQRTQQEDSAVYLCASSYPGTSGTGELFFGEGSRLTVL.

The CDR3 nucleotides read TGTGCCAGCAGTCGTGATAGCGGGGTGAACACCGGGGAGCTGTTTTTT. It translates to CASSRDSGVNTGELFF. This chain links TRBV5-4 with TRBJ2-2, with TRBD2 matching over 8 bases. V lost 5 bases and J lost 1; bases outside the gene matches: 7. CDR1 SGHNT and CDR2 YYREEE come from the germline V gene (reference sequence). This CDR3 region has 16 residues.

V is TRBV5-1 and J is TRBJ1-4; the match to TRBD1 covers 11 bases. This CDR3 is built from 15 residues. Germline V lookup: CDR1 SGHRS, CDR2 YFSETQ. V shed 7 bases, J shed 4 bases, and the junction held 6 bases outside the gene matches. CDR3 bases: TGCGCCAGCCGGACAGGGGGCTTCGATAATGAAAAACTGTTTTTT. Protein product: CASRTGGFDNEKLFF.

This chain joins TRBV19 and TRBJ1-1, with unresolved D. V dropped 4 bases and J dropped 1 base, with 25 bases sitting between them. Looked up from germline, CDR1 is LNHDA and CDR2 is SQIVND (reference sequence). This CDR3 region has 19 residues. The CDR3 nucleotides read TGTGCCAGTAGTAGACCCCCGAGAGTCAACATCGGTAAGAACACTGAAGCTTTCTTT. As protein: CASSRPPRVNIGKNTEAFF.

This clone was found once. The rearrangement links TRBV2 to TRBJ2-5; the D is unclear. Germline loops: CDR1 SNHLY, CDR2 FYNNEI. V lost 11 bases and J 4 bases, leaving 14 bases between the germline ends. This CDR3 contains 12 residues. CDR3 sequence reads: CASLLPGETQYF. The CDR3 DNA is TGTGCCTCCCTCCTCCCGGGAGAGACCCAGTACTTC.

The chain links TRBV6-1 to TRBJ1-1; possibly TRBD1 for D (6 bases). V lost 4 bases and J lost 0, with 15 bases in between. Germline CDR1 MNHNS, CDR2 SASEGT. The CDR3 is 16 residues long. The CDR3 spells CASSARTERMNTEAFF. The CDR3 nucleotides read TGTGCCAGCAGTGCCCGGACAGAACGCATGAACACTGAAGCTTTCTTT.

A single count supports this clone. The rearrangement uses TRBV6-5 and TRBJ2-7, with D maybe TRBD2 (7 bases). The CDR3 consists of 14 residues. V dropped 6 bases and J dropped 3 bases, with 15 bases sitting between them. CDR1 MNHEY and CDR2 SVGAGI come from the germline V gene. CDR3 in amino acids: CASRRGGSGYEQYF. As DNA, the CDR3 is TGTGCCAGCAGGAGGGGGGGAAGTGGCTACGAGCAGTACTTC.

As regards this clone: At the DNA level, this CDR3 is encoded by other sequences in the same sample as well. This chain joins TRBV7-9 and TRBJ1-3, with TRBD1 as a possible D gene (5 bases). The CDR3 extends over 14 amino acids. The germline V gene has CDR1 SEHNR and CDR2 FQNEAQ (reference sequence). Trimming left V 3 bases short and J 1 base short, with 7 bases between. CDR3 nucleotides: TGTGCCAGCAGCTTGGGGACTTCTGGAAACACCATATATTTT. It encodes CASSLGTSGNTIYF.

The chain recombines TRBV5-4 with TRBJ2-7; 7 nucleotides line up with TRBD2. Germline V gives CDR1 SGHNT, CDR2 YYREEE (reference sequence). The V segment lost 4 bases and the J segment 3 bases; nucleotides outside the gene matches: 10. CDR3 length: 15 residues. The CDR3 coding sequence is TGTGCCAGCAGCCCCGGGGGGTCGACACACTACGAGCAGTACTTC. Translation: CASSPGGSTHYEQYF. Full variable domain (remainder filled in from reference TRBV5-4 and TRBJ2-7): ETGVTQSPTHLIKTRGQQVTLRCSSQSGHNTVSWYQQALGQGPQFIFQYYREEENGRGNFPPRFSGLQFPNYSSELNVNALELDDSALYLCASSPGGSTHYEQYFGPGTRLTVT.

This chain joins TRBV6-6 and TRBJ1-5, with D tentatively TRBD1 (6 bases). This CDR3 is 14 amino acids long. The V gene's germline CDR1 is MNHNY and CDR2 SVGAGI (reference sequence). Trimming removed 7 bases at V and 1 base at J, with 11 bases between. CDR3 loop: CASNYQGSNQPQHF. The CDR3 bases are TGTGCCAGCAATTATCAGGGGAGCAATCAGCCCCAGCATTTT.

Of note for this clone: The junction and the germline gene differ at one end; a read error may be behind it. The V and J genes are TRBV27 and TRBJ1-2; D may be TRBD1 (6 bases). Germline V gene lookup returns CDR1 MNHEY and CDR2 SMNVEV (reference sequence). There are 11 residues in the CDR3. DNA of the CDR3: TGTGCCAGCAGATCTAGGGACAAAAATGGCTTC. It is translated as CASRSRDKNGF.

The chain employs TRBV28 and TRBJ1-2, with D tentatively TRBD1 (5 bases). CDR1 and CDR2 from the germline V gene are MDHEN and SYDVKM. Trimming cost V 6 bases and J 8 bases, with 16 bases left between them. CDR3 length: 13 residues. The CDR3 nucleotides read TGTGCCAGCAGGTCCGGGACGAATCTCGGCTACACCTTC. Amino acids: CASRSGTNLGYTF.

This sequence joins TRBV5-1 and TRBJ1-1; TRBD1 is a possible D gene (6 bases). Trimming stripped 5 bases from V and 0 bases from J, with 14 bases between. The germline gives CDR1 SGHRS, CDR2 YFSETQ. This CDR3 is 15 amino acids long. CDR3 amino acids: CASSRTGTLNTEAFF. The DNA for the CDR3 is TGCGCCAGCAGTCGAACCGGGACATTGAACACTGAAGCTTTCTTT.

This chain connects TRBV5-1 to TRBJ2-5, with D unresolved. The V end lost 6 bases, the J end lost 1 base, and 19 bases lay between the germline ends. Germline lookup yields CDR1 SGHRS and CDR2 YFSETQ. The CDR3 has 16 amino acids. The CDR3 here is CASILISRQTQETQYF. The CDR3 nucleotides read TGCGCCAGCATCCTAATATCCAGGCAGACCCAAGAGACCCAGTACTTC.

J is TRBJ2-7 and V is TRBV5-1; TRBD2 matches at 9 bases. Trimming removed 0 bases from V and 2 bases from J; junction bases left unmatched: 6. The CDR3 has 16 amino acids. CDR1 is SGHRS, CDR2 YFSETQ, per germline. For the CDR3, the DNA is TGCGCCAGCAGCTTGGTGGGGACTAGCCCCACCTACGAGCAGTACTTC. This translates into CASSLVGTSPTYEQYF.

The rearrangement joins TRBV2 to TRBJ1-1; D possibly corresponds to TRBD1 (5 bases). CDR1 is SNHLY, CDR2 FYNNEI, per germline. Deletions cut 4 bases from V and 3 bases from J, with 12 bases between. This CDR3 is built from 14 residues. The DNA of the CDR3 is TGTGCCAGCAGTGGTCGGCTAGGGGACACTGAAGCTTTCTTT. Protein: CASSGRLGDTEAFF.

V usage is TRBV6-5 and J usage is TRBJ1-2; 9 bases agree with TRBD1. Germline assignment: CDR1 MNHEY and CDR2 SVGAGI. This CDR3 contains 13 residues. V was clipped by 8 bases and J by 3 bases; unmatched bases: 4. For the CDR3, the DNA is TGTGCCAGCTGGGACAGGGTATACTATGGCTACACCTTC. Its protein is CASWDRVYYGYTF.

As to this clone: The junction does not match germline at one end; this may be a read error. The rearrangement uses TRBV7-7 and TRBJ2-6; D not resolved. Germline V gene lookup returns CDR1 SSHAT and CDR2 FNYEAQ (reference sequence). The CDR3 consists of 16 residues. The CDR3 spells CASSLGPVSGANVLTF. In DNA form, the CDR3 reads TGTGCTAGCAGCTTAGGTCCTGTGTCTGGGGCCAACGTCCTGACTTTC.

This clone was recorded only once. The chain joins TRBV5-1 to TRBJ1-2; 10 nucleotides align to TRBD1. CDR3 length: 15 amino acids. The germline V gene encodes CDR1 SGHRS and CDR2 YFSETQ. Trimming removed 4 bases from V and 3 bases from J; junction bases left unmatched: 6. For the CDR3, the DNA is TGCGCCAGCAGCCAAACCGGGACAGGGGACTATGGCTACACCTTC. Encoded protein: CASSQTGTGDYGYTF.

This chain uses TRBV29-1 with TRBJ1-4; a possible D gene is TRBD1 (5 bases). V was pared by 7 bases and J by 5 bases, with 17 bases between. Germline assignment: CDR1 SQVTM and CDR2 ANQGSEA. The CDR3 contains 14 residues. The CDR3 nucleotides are TGCAGCGCCAGGGTATGGGGACTCAATGAAAAACTGTTTTTT. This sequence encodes CSARVWGLNEKLFF. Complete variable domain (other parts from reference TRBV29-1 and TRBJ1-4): SAVISQKPSRDICQRGTSLTIQCQVDSQVTMMFWYRQQPGQSLTLIATANQGSEATYESGFVIDKFPISRPNLTFSTLTVSNMSPEDSSIYLCSARVWGLNEKLFFGSGTQLSVL.

CDR3 residues: CASRAGITDTQYF. The CDR3, as DNA: TGTGCCAGCAGAGCGGGTATCACAGATACGCAGTATTTT. J is TRBJ2-3 and V is TRBV6-6, with D maybe TRBD2 (6 bases). V lost 6 bases and J 2 bases, leaving 9 bases between the germline ends. CDR1 is MNHNY, CDR2 SVGAGI, per germline (reference sequence). CDR3 length: 13 residues.

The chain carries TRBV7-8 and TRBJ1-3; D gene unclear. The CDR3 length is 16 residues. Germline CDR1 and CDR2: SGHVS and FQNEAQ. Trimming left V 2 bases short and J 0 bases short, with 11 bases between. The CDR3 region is CASSLMEAVSGNTIYF. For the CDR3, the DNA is TGTGCCAGCAGCTTAATGGAGGCTGTCTCTGGAAACACCATATATTTT. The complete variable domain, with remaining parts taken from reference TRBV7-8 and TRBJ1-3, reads GAGVSQSPRYKVAKRGQDVALRCDPISGHVSLFWYQQALGQGPEFLTYFQNEAQLDKSGLPSDRFFAERPEGSVSTLKIQRTQQEDSAVYLCASSLMEAVSGNTIYFGEGSWLTVV.

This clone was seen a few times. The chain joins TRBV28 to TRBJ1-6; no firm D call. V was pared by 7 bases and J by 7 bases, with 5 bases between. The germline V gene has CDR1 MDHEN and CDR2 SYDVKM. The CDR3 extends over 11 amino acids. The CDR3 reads CASTQNSPLHF. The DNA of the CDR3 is TGTGCCAGCACCCAAAATTCACCCCTCCACTTT.

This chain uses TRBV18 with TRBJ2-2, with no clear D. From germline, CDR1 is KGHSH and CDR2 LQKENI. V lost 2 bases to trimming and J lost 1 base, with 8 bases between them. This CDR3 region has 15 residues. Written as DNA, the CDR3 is TGTGCCAGCTCACCATGGGAACAGAACACCGGGGAGCTGTTTTTT. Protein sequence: CASSPWEQNTGELFF.

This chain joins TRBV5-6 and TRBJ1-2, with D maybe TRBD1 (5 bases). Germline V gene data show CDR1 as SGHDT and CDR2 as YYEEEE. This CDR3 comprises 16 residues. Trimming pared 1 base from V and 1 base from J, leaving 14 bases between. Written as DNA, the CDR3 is TGTGCCAGCAGCTTGTATCAGGGCGGGGGTAACTATGGCTACACCTTC. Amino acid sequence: CASSLYQGGGNYGYTF.

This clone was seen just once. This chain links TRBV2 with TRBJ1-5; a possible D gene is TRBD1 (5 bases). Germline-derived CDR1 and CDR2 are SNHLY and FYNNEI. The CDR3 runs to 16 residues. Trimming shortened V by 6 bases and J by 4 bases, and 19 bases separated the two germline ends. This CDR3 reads CASRPKGSEGNQPQHF. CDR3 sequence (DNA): TGTGCCAGCAGGCCAAAAGGCTCCGAGGGGAATCAGCCCCAGCATTTT.

In nucleotides, the CDR3 is TGTGCCAGCAGTTATTGGCAGGGGACTAGCTATGGCTACACCTTC. Its protein product is CASSYWQGTSYGYTF. V gene TRBV6-5 combines with J gene TRBJ1-2; D may be TRBD1 (6 bases). This CDR3 is built from 15 residues. Germline values: CDR1 MNHEY, CDR2 SVGAGI. The V and J ends lost 3 bases and 4 bases respectively, with 15 bases between them.

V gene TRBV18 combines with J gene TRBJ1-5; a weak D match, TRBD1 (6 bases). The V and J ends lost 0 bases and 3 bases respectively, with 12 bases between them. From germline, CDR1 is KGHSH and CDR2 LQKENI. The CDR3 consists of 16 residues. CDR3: CASSPPTTGLNQPQHF. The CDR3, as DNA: TGTGCCAGCTCACCACCGACGACAGGCCTCAATCAGCCCCAGCATTTT.

CDR3 amino acids: CASSVVSGGPEQFF. CDR3 DNA: TGTGCCAGCAGCGTAGTCTCGGGGGGGCCAGAGCAGTTCTTC. V usage is TRBV9 and J usage is TRBJ2-1; 8 positions match TRBD2. CDR1 SGDLS and CDR2 YYNGEE come from the germline V gene. CDR3 length: 14 residues. Losses at the gene ends were 0 bases for V and 10 bases for J; bases not matched to a gene: 6. The variable domain in full, with the rest retrieved from reference TRBV9 and TRBJ2-1, is DSGVTQTPKHLITATGQRVTLRCSPRSGDLSVYWYQQSLDQGLQFLIQYYNGEERAKGNILERFSAQQFPDLHSELNLSSLELGDSALYFCASSVVSGGPEQFFGPGTRLTVL.

The CDR3 coding sequence is TGTGCCAGTAGTTCCGGAGGGGGTCTGGGAAACACCATATATTTT. It translates to CASSSGGGLGNTIYF. V gene TRBV19 combines with J gene TRBJ1-3; D may be TRBD1 (6 bases). Germline V gene sequence: CDR1 LNHDA, CDR2 SQIVND (reference sequence). The CDR3 consists of 15 residues. V was shortened by 5 bases and J by 4 bases, with 15 bases between the two germline ends.